These 17 T cell receptor beta chains originate from one sample sequenced in a study of shared clonotypes between healthy human individuals. Clones were sequenced by immunoSEQ multiplex PCR, and TCRdb holds only the in-frame ones, with some missing. The sample has a few million clones, 80% to 95% seen once. Sequencing input: naive CD4+ T cells from PBMCs. Specified subset: CD45RA+ positively selected. All receptors come from a man in his late teens or twenties in good health. Some clones in this sample may be carry-over from other donors' samples.

This rearrangement joins TRBV2 to TRBJ2-4; D remains ambiguous. V was trimmed by 4 bases and J by 5 bases, leaving 9 bases between them. CDR3 length equals 13 residues. Germline CDR1 and CDR2: SNHLY and FYNNEI. The CDR3 nucleotides are TGTGCCAGCAGTGGCCTCGAGCAAAACATTCAGTACTTC. Its translation is CASSGLEQNIQYF. Using reference TRBV2 and TRBJ2-4 for the parts outside the CDR3, the full variable domain is EPEVTQTPSHQVTQMGQEVILRCVPISNHLYFYWYRQILGQKVEFLVSFYNNEISEKSEIFDDQFSVERPDGSNFTLKIRSTKLEDSAMYFCASSGLEQNIQYFGAGTRLSVL.

The chain recombines TRBV13 with TRBJ1-1; 7 bases map to TRBD1. V was clipped by 5 bases and J by 6 bases; unmatched bases: 9. CDR1 PRHDT and CDR2 FYEKMQ come from the germline V gene (reference sequence). The CDR3 runs to 14 residues. CDR3 region: CASSPRGSLAEAFF. The DNA of the CDR3 is TGTGCCAGCAGCCCCAGGGGGTCTCTAGCTGAAGCTTTCTTT.

The rearrangement uses TRBV27 and TRBJ1-1, with 7 bases lining up with TRBD1. This CDR3 contains 15 residues. With 5 bases clipped from V and 3 bases from J, the junction kept 9 bases outside the gene matches. CDR1 MNHEY and CDR2 SMNVEV come from the germline V gene (reference sequence). This CDR3 is CASSLDRLADTEAFF. In DNA form, the CDR3 reads TGTGCCAGCAGTCTGGACAGGTTGGCGGACACTGAAGCTTTCTTT.

The chain employs TRBV7-2 and TRBJ2-1; possibly TRBD2 for D (5 bases). Between the trimmed V and J ends, which lost 5 bases and 10 bases, there was a span of 21 bases. The germline V gene encodes CDR1 SGHTA and CDR2 FQGNSA. The CDR3 has 15 amino acids. The CDR3 loop is CASSPSSPLRKEQFF. DNA for the CDR3: TGTGCCAGCAGCCCTAGCTCCCCATTACGGAAGGAGCAGTTCTTC.

J is TRBJ2-5 and V is TRBV30; D may be TRBD2 (5 bases). With 2 bases removed from V and 7 bases from J, the gap between germline ends came to 17 bases. The CDR3 spans 14 residues. The V gene's germline CDR1 is GTSNPN and CDR2 SVGIG (reference sequence). The chain's CDR3 is CAWSPLSGGGTQYF. The DNA for the CDR3 is TGTGCCTGGAGTCCCCTGAGTGGTGGAGGGACCCAGTACTTC.

This chain connects TRBV6-4 to TRBJ2-1, with D perhaps TRBD2 (6 bases). The V gene's germline CDR1 is MRHNA and CDR2 SNTAGT. The CDR3 covers 14 residues. V was pared by 2 bases and J by 9 bases, with 14 bases between. The chain's CDR3 is CASSDGREMGEQFF. The DNA for the CDR3 is TGTGCCAGCAGTGACGGCCGGGAGATGGGTGAGCAGTTCTTC.

In this sample, this clone turned up once. The chain joins TRBV6-1 to TRBJ1-1; 7 bases align to TRBD1. The CDR3 length is 13 residues. The V and J ends lost 7 bases and 7 bases, in that order; junction bases with no gene match: 9. The V gene's germline CDR1 is MNHNS and CDR2 SASEGT. CDR3 loop: CASMERQGIEAFF. CDR3 DNA: TGTGCCAGCATGGAGAGACAGGGAATTGAAGCTTTCTTT.

This clone was recorded once. The chain couples TRBV6-5 to TRBJ2-3, with D possibly TRBD2 on 6 matching bases. CDR1 is MNHEY and CDR2 is SVGAGI in the germline V gene. The CDR3 runs to 16 residues. V was clipped by 2 bases and J by 6 bases, with 18 bases between them. CDR3 in amino acids: CASSYGTSRGLDTQYF. CDR3 nucleotide sequence: TGTGCCAGCAGTTACGGGACTTCGCGGGGTTTGGATACGCAGTATTTT.

In the case of this clone: Other DNA sequences in this specimen translate into the identical CDR3. V gene TRBV28 combines with J gene TRBJ1-2; tentative D call: TRBD1 (6 bases). This CDR3 has 14 amino acids. Trimming pared 4 bases from V and 0 bases from J, leaving 9 bases between. CDR1 is MDHEN, CDR2 SYDVKM, per germline. DNA for the CDR3: TGTGCCAGCAGTTCGGGGGGCACTAACTATGGCTACACCTTC. It specifies CASSSGGTNYGYTF.

The chain recombines TRBV7-9 with TRBJ2-1; tentative D call: TRBD2 (6 bases). Germline CDR1 SEHNR, CDR2 FQNEAQ (reference sequence). V was trimmed by 7 bases and J by 1 base, leaving 8 bases between them. The CDR3 spans 13 residues. The CDR3 bases are TGTGCCAGCAAGGAGGGTTCCTACAATGAGCAGTTCTTC. Protein product: CASKEGSYNEQFF.

The CDR3, as DNA: TGTGCCAGCAGTTACCAATTTTGGGAGCAGTACTTC. The encoded protein is CASSYQFWEQYF. The chain employs TRBV14 and TRBJ2-7; no reliable D call. V was cut by 6 bases and J by 7 bases, with 13 bases left in between. The germline gives CDR1 SGHDN, CDR2 FVKESK. This CDR3 comprises 12 residues. Complete variable domain (other parts from reference TRBV14 and TRBJ2-7): EAGVTQFPSHSVIEKGQTVTLRCDPISGHDNLYWYRRVMGKEIKFLLHFVKESKQDESGMPNNRFLAERTGGTYSTLKVQPAELEDSGVYFCASSYQFWEQYFGPGTRLTVT.

The chain recombines TRBV4-1 with TRBJ2-1; D is perhaps TRBD2 (5 bases). The CDR3 length is 17 residues. The V gene lost 0 bases and the J gene lost 2 bases, with 14 bases spanning the gap. Germline V lookup: CDR1 MGHRA, CDR2 YSYEKL. DNA of the CDR3: TGCGCCAGCAGCCAAGATCGAGGCGGGCCTGCCTACAATGAGCAGTTCTTC. It yields the protein CASSQDRGGPAYNEQFF.

Only one count was recorded for this clone. This chain connects TRBV7-2 to TRBJ2-3; 9 bases agree with TRBD2. Germline V gene sequence: CDR1 SGHTA, CDR2 FQGNSA. J gave up 8 bases and V 3 bases, and 9 bases lay outside the gene matches. The CDR3 extends over 15 amino acids. The CDR3 nucleotides are TGTGCCAGCAGCTTTATCGCGGGGGGGGAGGTTACGCAGTATTTT. Amino acids: CASSFIAGGEVTQYF. Supplemented by reference TRBV7-2 and TRBJ2-3, the full variable domain reads GAGVSQSPSNKVTEKGKDVELRCDPISGHTALYWYRQSLGQGLEFLIYFQGNSAPDKSGLPSDRFSAERTGGSVSTLTIQRTQQEDSAVYLCASSFIAGGEVTQYFGPGTRLTVL.

V gene TRBV2 combines with J gene TRBJ2-2; 13 positions match TRBD2. CDR1 is SNHLY and CDR2 is FYNNEI in the germline V gene. This CDR3 contains 16 residues. V gave up 7 bases and J gave up 1 base; unmatched junction bases: 3. The CDR3 nucleotides read TGTGCCAGCATGAGGACTAGCGGGAGGAACACCGGGGAGCTGTTTTTT. Protein sequence: CASMRTSGRNTGELFF.

This chain links TRBV28 with TRBJ2-7; no clear D. The CDR3 is 13 amino acids. The V and J ends lost 6 bases and 11 bases respectively, with 20 bases between them. Germline CDR1 is MDHEN and CDR2 is SYDVKM. CDR3 nucleotides: TGTGCCAGCAGCCAACTATCGGCCCCTGGGAAGTACTTC. It encodes CASSQLSAPGKYF.

V and J are TRBV19 and TRBJ2-5; 7 bases match TRBD1. V was clipped by 5 bases and J by 5 bases; unmatched bases: 5. The CDR3 runs 13 residues. From germline, CDR1 is LNHDA and CDR2 SQIVND (reference sequence). The DNA for the CDR3 is TGTGCCAGTAGTTACCAACAGGGGGAGACCCAGTACTTC. It translates to CASSYQQGETQYF.

On this clone: This sample includes further DNA sequences coding for the same CDR3. The chain links TRBV7-3 to TRBJ2-3; no definite D call. The CDR3 extends over 13 amino acids. Deletions cut 4 bases from V and 1 base from J, with 6 bases between. In germline, CDR1 is SGHTA, CDR2 FQGTGA. CDR3 DNA: TGTGCCAGCAGCTCTGCGGGCACAGATACGCAGTATTTT. It encodes CASSSAGTDTQYF.